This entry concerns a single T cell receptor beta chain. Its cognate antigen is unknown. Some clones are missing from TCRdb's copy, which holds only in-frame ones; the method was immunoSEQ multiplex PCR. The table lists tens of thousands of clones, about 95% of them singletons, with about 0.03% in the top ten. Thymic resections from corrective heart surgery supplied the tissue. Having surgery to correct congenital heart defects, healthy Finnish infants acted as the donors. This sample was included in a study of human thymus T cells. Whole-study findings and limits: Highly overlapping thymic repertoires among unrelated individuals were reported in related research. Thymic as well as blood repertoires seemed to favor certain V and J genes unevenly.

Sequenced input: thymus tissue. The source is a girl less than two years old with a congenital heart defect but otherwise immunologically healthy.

CDR3 protein: CASIGTSGSNNEQFF. In nucleotides, the CDR3 is TGTGCCAGCATTGGGACTAGCGGGAGTAACAATGAGCAGTTCTTC. V is TRBV6-1 and J is TRBJ2-1; TRBD2 aligns across 14 bases. This CDR3 is 15 amino acids long. V shed 7 bases and J 5 bases; nucleotides not matched to a gene: 4. CDR1 and CDR2 (germline): MNHNS, SASEGT.